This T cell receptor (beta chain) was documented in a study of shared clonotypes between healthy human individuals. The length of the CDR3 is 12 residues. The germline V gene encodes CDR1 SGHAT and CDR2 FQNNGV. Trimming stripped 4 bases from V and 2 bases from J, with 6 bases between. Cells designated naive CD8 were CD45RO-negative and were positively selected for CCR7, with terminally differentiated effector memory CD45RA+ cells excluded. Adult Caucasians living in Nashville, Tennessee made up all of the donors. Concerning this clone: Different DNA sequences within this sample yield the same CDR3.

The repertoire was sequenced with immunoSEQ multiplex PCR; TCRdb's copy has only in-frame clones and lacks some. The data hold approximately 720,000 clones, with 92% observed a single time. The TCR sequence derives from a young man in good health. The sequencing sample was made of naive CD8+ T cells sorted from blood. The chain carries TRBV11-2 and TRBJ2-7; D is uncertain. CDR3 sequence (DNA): TGTGCCAGCAGCTCCCCACCCTACGAGCAGTACTTC. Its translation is CASSSPPYEQYF.